The rows below give T cell receptor beta chains drawn from one sample of a study of blood T cells in healthy people across ages. TCRdb reprocessed the 5' RACE reads via MiXCR and lists one record per CDR3 protein. The sample has about 730,000 distinct CDR3 sequences, 43% seen once. Sequenced input: blood. The source of these receptors is a woman in her sixties in good health. The CDR3 runs from the conserved cysteine through the conserved F or W. Fields, in order: D gene, V gene, clone size, J gene, CDR3 length, CDR3 protein, CDR3 DNA. A D gene is named only where the DNA matches it firmly. Size values are once, few and many counts, or a class for expanded clones, and some rows have none.

.	TRBV12-3/TRBV12-4	many	TRBJ2-3	15	CASSFWTSSTDTQYF	TGTGCCAGCAGTTTCTGGACTTCTAGCACAGATACGCAGTATTTT
.	TRBV20-1	once	TRBJ2-2	11	CSARTTGELFF	TGCAGTGCTAGGACTACCGGGGAGCTGTTTTTT
TRBD1	TRBV20-1	once	TRBJ2-7	13	CSARDWDSYEQYF	TGCAGTGCTAGAGATTGGGACAGCTACGAGCAGTACTTC
.	TRBV3-1	once	TRBJ1-1	14	CASSPQVLGTEAFF	TGTGCCAGCAGCCCCCAGGTATTAGGAACTGAAGCTTTCTTT
TRBD1	TRBV27	.	TRBJ2-7	14	CASSYAGQGNEQYF	TGTGCCAGCAGTTACGCGGGACAGGGGAACGAGCAGTACTTC
.	TRBV12-3/TRBV12-4	.	TRBJ1-3	16	CASQFYNRDAGNTIYF	TGTGCCAGCCAATTTTATAACCGGGACGCTGGAAACACCATATATTTT
.	TRBV6-6	.	TRBJ1-6	17	CASSYGRSQSYNSPLHF	TGTGCCAGCAGTTACGGCAGATCCCAGTCCTATAATTCACCCCTCCACTTT
TRBD1	TRBV7-9	.	TRBJ1-1	15	CASSLVPGGWGEAFF	TGTGCCAGCAGCTTGGTCCCAGGGGGCTGGGGTGAAGCTTTCTTT
.	TRBV5-8	.	TRBJ1-5	15	CASSFQGFSNQPQHF	TGTGCCAGCAGCTTCCAGGGATTTAGCAATCAGCCCCAGCATTTT
.	TRBV20-1	few	TRBJ2-7	11	CSARTRYEQYF	TGCAGTGCTAGAACGAGGTACGAGCAGTACTTC
TRBD1	TRBV7-2	.	TRBJ1-5	19	CASSLRPFATGTAIQPQHF	TGTGCCAGCAGCCTCAGGCCCTTCGCAACCGGGACAGCGATTCAGCCCCAGCATTTT